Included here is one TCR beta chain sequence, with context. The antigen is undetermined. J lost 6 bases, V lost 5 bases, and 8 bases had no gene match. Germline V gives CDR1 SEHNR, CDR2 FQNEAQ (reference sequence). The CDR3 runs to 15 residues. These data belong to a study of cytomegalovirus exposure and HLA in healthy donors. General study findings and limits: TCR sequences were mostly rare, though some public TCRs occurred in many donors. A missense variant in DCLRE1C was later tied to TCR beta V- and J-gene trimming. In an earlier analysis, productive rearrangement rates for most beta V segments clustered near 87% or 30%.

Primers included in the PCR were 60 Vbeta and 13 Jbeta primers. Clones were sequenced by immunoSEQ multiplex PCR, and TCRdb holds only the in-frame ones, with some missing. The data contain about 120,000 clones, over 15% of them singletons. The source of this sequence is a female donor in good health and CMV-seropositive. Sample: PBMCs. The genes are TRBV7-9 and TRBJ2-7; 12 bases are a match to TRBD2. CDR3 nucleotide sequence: TGTGCCAGCAGCATAAGACTAGCGGGAGCGGGCGAGCAGTACTTC. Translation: CASSIRLAGAGEQYF.